This is a list of T cell receptor beta chains from one sample in a study of T cell repertoires in cytomegalovirus infection. TCRdb passed the reads through MiXCR, listing each CDR3 protein once. The table includes some 230,000 distinct CDR3 sequences, about 20% detected once. The sequenced sample was CD8+ T cells from PBMCs. The receptors derive from a human donor in good health (CMV status not recorded). Some clones in this sample may be carry-over from other donors' samples. The CDR3 runs from the conserved cysteine through the conserved F or W. The D gene is left open where the match is weak. Size values are once, few and many counts, or a class for expanded clones, and some rows have none.

>-|many|TRBJ1-1|TRBV7-9
CASSFNVNTEAFF
TGTGCCAGCAGCTTCAACGTGAACACTGAAGCTTTCTTT
>-|-|TRBJ2-7|TRBV29-1
CSVEDRADYEQYF
TGCAGCGTTGAAGATCGGGCAGACTACGAGCAGTACTTC
>TRBD1|many|TRBJ1-2|TRBV7-6
CASSLQGGSYGYTF
TGTGCCAGCAGCTTGCAGGGGGGTAGCTATGGCTACACCTTC
>TRBD1|-|TRBJ2-5|TRBV27
CASSFLDRHQETQYF
TGTGCCAGCAGTTTCTTGGACAGGCACCAAGAGACCCAGTACTTC
>-|few|TRBJ2-7|TRBV7-9
CASSPTDSSYEQYF
TGTGCCAGCAGCCCCACGGACAGCTCCTACGAGCAGTACTTC
>-|few|TRBJ2-1|TRBV11-3
CASSLDGFEQFF
TGTGCCAGCAGCTTAGACGGGTTTGAGCAGTTCTTC
>TRBD1|-|TRBJ2-5|TRBV2
CASSQTGQQETQYF
TGTGCCAGCAGTCAGACAGGGCAACAAGAGACCCAGTACTTC
>-|few|TRBJ1-1|TRBV10-2
CASGGGPEQEAFF
TGCGCCAGCGGGGGTGGTCCAGAACAGGAAGCTTTCTTT
>-|-|TRBJ1-2|TRBV28
CASSMDGAYSGYTF
TGTGCCAGCAGTATGGACGGGGCCTATTCTGGCTACACCTTC
>TRBD1|-|TRBJ1-1|TRBV14
CASSRRQGSTEAFF
TGTGCCAGCAGCCGCAGACAGGGATCAACTGAAGCTTTCTTT
>-|few|TRBJ1-3|TRBV28
CASFSGDTSGNTIYF
TGTGCCAGCTTCTCGGGGGATACCTCTGGAAACACCATATATTTT
>TRBD1|-|TRBJ2-1|TRBV2
CATHRGNEQFF
TGTGCCACCCACAGGGGCAATGAGCAGTTCTTC
>TRBD2|once|TRBJ2-5|TRBV11-2
CASSSSGADETQYF
TGTGCCAGCAGCTCCAGCGGGGCGGACGAGACCCAGTACTTC
>-|few|TRBJ1-6|TRBV7-2
CASSLLSRQDLHF
TGTGCCAGCAGCTTACTCTCCAGGCAAGACCTCCACTTT
>-|-|TRBJ2-2|TRBV7-9
CASSLARAVNTGELFF
TGTGCCAGCAGCTTGGCCCGGGCAGTGAACACCGGGGAGCTGTTTTTT
>TRBD2|few|TRBJ2-1|TRBV10-2
CASSETYTSGGVDEQFF
TGCGCCAGCAGTGAGACCTACACTAGCGGGGGGGTCGATGAGCAGTTCTTC
>-|-|TRBJ2-7|TRBV28
CASTTSLRTSYEQYF
TGTGCCAGCACCACCTCCCTACGGACATCCTACGAGCAGTACTTC
>-|-|TRBJ2-3|TRBV5-5
CASSLDSPSTDTQYF
TGTGCCAGCAGCCTTGACAGCCCTAGCACAGATACGCAGTATTTT
>TRBD1|-|TRBJ2-4|TRBV28
CASSRTGTKNIQYF
TGTGCCAGCAGTCGGACAGGGACCAAAAACATTCAGTACTTC
>TRBD1|-|TRBJ1-2|TRBV2
CASLPTGVYGYTF
TGTGCCAGTTTACCTACAGGGGTCTATGGCTACACCTTC
>-|once|TRBJ2-5|TRBV10-3
CAISESLVQETQYF
TGTGCCATCAGTGAGTCATTAGTCCAAGAGACCCAGTACTTC
>-|-|TRBJ2-1|TRBV2
CASSEAIPQVAGYNEQFF
TGTGCCAGCAGTGAAGCGATTCCCCAGGTGGCGGGATACAATGAGCAGTTCTTC
>-|few|TRBJ2-1|TRBV7-9
CASSLPRGPYNEQFF
TGTGCCAGCAGCTTACCTAGGGGCCCCTACAATGAGCAGTTCTTC
>TRBD1|-|TRBJ2-7|TRBV15
CATSRDPDRVPTYEQYF
TGTGCCACCAGCAGAGATCCGGACAGGGTACCCACCTACGAGCAGTACTTC
>-|few|TRBJ2-7|TRBV28
CASSPWPGVEQYF
TGTGCCAGCAGTCCCTGGCCCGGGGTTGAGCAGTACTTC
>-|few|TRBJ1-3|TRBV7-9
CATLAEGRSGNTIYF
TGTGCCACCCTGGCCGAGGGTCGTTCTGGAAACACCATATATTTT
>-|-|TRBJ2-7|TRBV28
CASSLGGWYEQYF
TGTGCCAGCAGTTTGGGGGGATGGTACGAGCAGTACTTC
>-|-|TRBJ1-1|TRBV5-1
CASSGDGGIGFEAFF
TGCGCCAGCAGCGGAGACGGGGGTATTGGCTTTGAAGCTTTCTTT
>TRBD1|many|TRBJ2-4|TRBV20-1
CSATNRGPVKNIQYF
TGCAGTGCTACGAACAGGGGGCCGGTCAAAAACATTCAGTACTTC
>TRBD1|many|TRBJ2-7|TRBV7-9
CASSPPRTGIYEQYF
TGTGCCAGCAGCCCCCCTCGGACAGGGATTTACGAGCAGTACTTC
>-|-|TRBJ1-2|TRBV20-1
CSASEGIGYGYTF
TGCAGTGCTTCGGAGGGCATCGGCTATGGCTACACCTTC
>-|-|TRBJ1-2|TRBV28
CASSDPGPTNYGYTF
TGTGCCAGCAGTGATCCGGGACCAACTAACTATGGCTACACCTTC
>TRBD1|-|TRBJ1-2|TRBV6-1
CASSLQGEGYGYTF
TGTGCCAGCAGTCTTCAGGGGGAAGGCTATGGCTACACCTTC
>-|-|TRBJ1-1|TRBV19
CASSIGGSLTEAFF
TGTGCCAGTAGTATTGGGGGGAGTTTGACTGAAGCTTTCTTT
>TRBD2|few|TRBJ2-5|TRBV15
CATSSDSGGLRETQYF
TGTGCCACCAGCAGCGACTCGGGGGGTTTGAGGGAGACCCAGTACTTC
>-|few|TRBJ2-5|TRBV3-1
CASSQLWEYQETQYF
TGTGCCAGCAGCCAACTCTGGGAGTACCAAGAGACCCAGTACTTC
>-|many|TRBJ2-7|TRBV12-3/TRBV12-4
CASRGRGFEQYF
TGTGCCAGTAGAGGTAGGGGCTTCGAGCAGTACTTC
>-|-|TRBJ2-3|TRBV7-6
CASSPTSGSKDTQYF
TGTGCCAGCAGCCCCACTTCCGGATCCAAAGATACGCAGTATTTT
>TRBD2|-|TRBJ2-7|TRBV5-6
CASSFGGGFYEQYF
TGTGCCAGCAGCTTCGGGGGGGGCTTCTACGAGCAGTACTTC
>TRBD1|many|TRBJ2-2|TRBV12-3/TRBV12-4
CASRPGQGIGELFF
TGTGCCAGCAGACCGGGACAGGGAATCGGGGAGCTGTTTTTT
>-|many|TRBJ2-1|TRBV7-8
CASSLLSGASEQFF
TGTGCCAGCAGCTTACTGTCGGGGGCCAGCGAGCAGTTCTTC